The 25 T cell receptor beta chains presented below share a single source sample, sequenced in a study of blood T cell repertoires in COVID-19. Only in-frame clones appear in the TCRdb table, and some are missing; sequencing was by immunoSEQ multiplex PCR. The sample lists 250,000 to 350,000 clones, roughly nine tenths seen once, with approximately 5% in the top ten. Sequencing was performed on PBMCs or T cells enriched from blood (not recorded which). Receptors originate from a woman in her twenties or thirties who had recovered from COVID-19.

The CDR3 DNA follows: TGCGCCAGCAGCCAACCCTTGACAGCTGAAGCTTTCTTT. This codes for CASSQPLTAEAFF. The rearrangement uses TRBV4-1 and TRBJ1-1; weak D call: TRBD1 (5 bases). The CDR3 has 13 amino acids. From germline, CDR1 is MGHRA and CDR2 YSYEKL. Trimming stripped 2 bases from V and 6 bases from J, with 10 bases between.

The chain has TRBV18 and TRBJ2-2, with D unresolved. From germline, CDR1 is KGHSH and CDR2 LQKENI. The CDR3 totals 14 residues. Trimming cost V 3 bases and J 6 bases, with 11 bases left between them. CDR3 loop: CASSPGAAPGELFF. DNA for the CDR3: TGTGCCAGCTCACCTGGCGCAGCGCCCGGGGAGCTGTTTTTT.

This clone appeared many times. The chain has TRBV29-1 and TRBJ1-2; 8 bases line up with TRBD1. This CDR3 contains 14 residues. The J segment lost 4 bases and the V segment lost 4 bases, leaving 8 bases of the junction unmatched. CDR1 and CDR2 (germline): SQVTM, ANQGSEA. This CDR3 reads CSVVPQGAPYGYTF. The CDR3, as DNA: TGCAGCGTTGTTCCGCAGGGGGCCCCCTATGGCTACACCTTC.

This clone has only one observation. The V call is TRBV10-3, the J call TRBJ1-2; TRBD1 aligns across 7 bases. The CDR3 is made up of 15 amino acids. CDR1 ENHRY and CDR2 SYGVKD come from the germline V gene. V lost 1 base, J lost 8 bases, and 10 bases stayed unmatched. The CDR3 spells CAISEWRGGDDGYTF. Written as DNA, the CDR3 is TGTGCCATCAGTGAGTGGAGAGGGGGCGATGACGGCTACACCTTC.

This chain connects TRBV3-1 (or the pseudogene TRBV3-2) to TRBJ1-4, with no clear D. Germline lookup yields CDR1 LGHDT and CDR2 YNNKEL (reference sequence). V was trimmed by 3 bases and J by 7 bases, leaving 12 bases between them. This CDR3 has 14 residues. The CDR3 sequence: CASSQRRGSEKLFF. For the CDR3, the DNA is TGTGCCAGCAGCCAGCGCCGGGGTAGTGAAAAACTGTTTTTT.

This chain uses TRBV18 with TRBJ2-3; D perhaps matches TRBD1 (7 bases). The CDR3 spans 16 residues. Germline lookup yields CDR1 KGHSH and CDR2 LQKENI. V lost 6 bases and J 2 bases, leaving 18 bases between the germline ends. The CDR3 DNA sequence: TGTGCCAGCTCCCCCCGCCAGGGGGGCAACACAGATACGCAGTATTTT. It is translated as CASSPRQGGNTDTQYF.

The V gene is TRBV2, the J gene TRBJ1-4; perhaps TRBD1 as D (5 bases). The CDR3 is 14 amino acids. The V gene's germline CDR1 is SNHLY and CDR2 FYNNEI. V was clipped by 10 bases and J by 8 bases, with 20 bases between them. CDR3 region: CANKVQGSGEKLFF. The CDR3 bases are TGTGCCAACAAGGTGCAGGGCAGTGGGGAAAAACTGTTTTTT.

The V call is TRBV19, the J call TRBJ1-6, with D perhaps matching TRBD1 (5 bases). From germline, CDR1 is LNHDA and CDR2 SQIVND (reference sequence). The CDR3 loop spans 16 amino acids. V lost 9 bases and J 0 bases, leaving 15 bases between the germline ends. The CDR3 here is CASLWGGSSYNSPLHF. CDR3 sequence (DNA): TGTGCCAGCCTTTGGGGGGGGAGCTCCTATAATTCACCCCTCCACTTT.

The genes are TRBV18 and TRBJ1-6; D gene uncertain. CDR1 and CDR2 (germline): KGHSH, LQKENI. V lost 4 bases and J 10 bases, leaving 14 bases between the germline ends. The CDR3 extends over 14 amino acids. CDR3 protein: CASSRGNRESPLHF. CDR3 in DNA: TGTGCCAGCTCACGCGGGAACCGGGAGTCACCCCTCCACTTT.

The V gene is TRBV7-2, the J gene TRBJ2-1, with D possibly being TRBD1 (5 bases). This CDR3 has 13 amino acids. Germline V gene lookup returns CDR1 SGHTA and CDR2 FQGNSA. V was pared by 5 bases and J by 4 bases, with 9 bases between. The CDR3 is CASSHDSYNEQFF. The CDR3 DNA reads as TGTGCCAGCAGCCACGACAGTTACAATGAGCAGTTCTTC. The entire variable domain, with the rest obtained from reference TRBV7-2 and TRBJ2-1, is as follows: GAGVSQSPSNKVTEKGKDVELRCDPISGHTALYWYRQSLGQGLEFLIYFQGNSAPDKSGLPSDRFSAERTGGSVSTLTIQRTQQEDSAVYLCASSHDSYNEQFFGPGTRLTVL.

There are a few counts of this clone. This chain connects TRBV2 to TRBJ1-2, with D possibly matching TRBD1 (5 bases). Germline V CDR1 and CDR2: SNHLY, FYNNEI. The CDR3 extends over 12 amino acids. Between the trimmed V and J ends, which lost 7 bases and 8 bases, there was a span of 14 bases. The CDR3 nucleotides are TGTGCCAGCATCCCCAGGGAAAACGGCTACACCTTC. Its translation is CASIPRENGYTF.

The V call is TRBV14, the J call TRBJ2-7, with D tentatively TRBD2 (5 bases). The germline CDR1 and CDR2 sequences are SGHDN and FVKESK. The CDR3 consists of 14 residues. V lost 3 bases to trimming and J lost 7 bases, with 16 bases between them. The CDR3 nucleotides are TGTGCCAGCAGCCAGGACTGGGCCCGCACGGAGCAGTACTTC. Amino acid sequence: CASSQDWARTEQYF.

Details on this clone: One end of the junction is discordant with germline, which a read error may explain. This rearrangement joins TRBV7-3 to TRBJ1-1, with D perhaps matching TRBD1 (5 bases). The CDR3 covers 12 residues. The germline CDR1 and CDR2 sequences are SGHTA and FQGTGA. DNA of the CDR3: TGTGCCAGCAGCTTATCGACCCCGGGGGTTCTATTT. It encodes CASSLSTPGVLF.

The chain joins TRBV3-1 (or the pseudogene TRBV3-2) to TRBJ1-6; 8 bases are shared with TRBD1. With 3 bases clipped from V and 7 bases from J, the junction kept 8 bases outside the gene matches. Germline values: CDR1 LGHDT, CDR2 YNNKEL (reference sequence). This CDR3 has 16 amino acids. The CDR3 DNA reads TGTGCCAGCAGCCACGCCGGACAGGGAAAGAATTCACCCCTCCACTTT. Translating it yields CASSHAGQGKNSPLHF.

This sequence joins TRBV10-3 and TRBJ2-6; TRBD1 agrees at 7 bases. Losses at the gene ends were 5 bases for V and 2 bases for J; bases not matched to a gene: 9. The CDR3 contains 17 residues. Germline-derived CDR1 and CDR2 are ENHRY and SYGVKD. CDR3 region: CAISRTGTETGANVLTF. For the CDR3, the DNA is TGTGCCATCAGTAGGACCGGGACAGAAACTGGGGCCAACGTCCTGACTTTC.

This chain joins TRBV6-5 and TRBJ1-1; D remains ambiguous. Trimming cost V 8 bases and J 4 bases, with 8 bases left between them. The CDR3 spans 11 residues. Germline CDR1 is MNHEY and CDR2 is SVGAGI. CDR3 in DNA: TGTGCCAGCGGGGAGCTCACTGAAGCTTTCTTT. This sequence encodes CASGELTEAFF.

The V call is TRBV7-9, the J call TRBJ2-5; TRBD2 matches at 10 bases. This CDR3 region has 18 residues. The trim removed 4 bases at V and 2 bases at J, leaving 13 bases unmatched. Germline CDR1 reads SEHNR; CDR2 reads FQNEAQ (reference sequence). CDR3 in DNA: TGTGCCAGCAGCTCGACCCGAAATAGGACTAGCGGACAAGAGACCCAGTACTTC. Translation gives CASSSTRNRTSGQETQYF.

This chain joins TRBV3-1 (or the pseudogene TRBV3-2) and TRBJ1-1, with no clear D. Per the germline V gene, CDR1 is LGHDT and CDR2 is YNNKEL (reference sequence). This CDR3 contains 14 residues. V lost 1 base and J lost 6, with 12 bases in between. CDR3 loop: CASSQGAFKSEAFF. The CDR3 bases are TGTGCCAGCAGCCAAGGGGCATTCAAGTCTGAAGCTTTCTTT.

This clone has a single count. Other DNA sequences in this sample translate to the same CDR3. The chain links TRBV9 to TRBJ2-7; 7 positions match TRBD1. V was clipped by 3 bases and J by 6 bases; unmatched bases: 3. Germline lookup yields CDR1 SGDLS and CDR2 YYNGEE. The CDR3 is made up of 12 amino acids. CDR3: CASSGQGTEQYF. CDR3 sequence (DNA): TGTGCCAGCAGCGGACAGGGTACCGAGCAGTACTTC.

This chain uses TRBV18 with TRBJ1-2; D not resolved. Between the trimmed V and J ends, which lost 3 bases and 1 base, there was a span of 9 bases. The CDR3 runs to 14 residues. The germline V gene has CDR1 KGHSH and CDR2 LQKENI. DNA of the CDR3: TGTGCCAGCTCACCGGAGGGATTTAACTATGGCTACACCTTC. It encodes CASSPEGFNYGYTF.

This chain joins TRBV5-1 and TRBJ2-3; TRBD2 is a possible D gene (5 bases). The CDR3 totals 14 residues. Per germline, CDR1 SGHRS and CDR2 YFSETQ. V was clipped by 2 bases and J by 2 bases, with 9 bases between them. The CDR3 DNA reads as TGCGCCAGCAGCTTTGGGGAGAACACAGATACGCAGTATTTT. Translation: CASSFGENTDTQYF.

In DNA, the CDR3 is TGTGCCAGTAGTAGCGACAGGGATGGCTATGGCTACACCTTC. Translating gives CASSSDRDGYGYTF. The rearrangement uses TRBV19 and TRBJ1-2, with 7 positions matching TRBD1. With V trimmed by 4 bases and J by 4 bases, 6 bases remained unmatched. Germline assignment: CDR1 LNHDA and CDR2 SQIVND (reference sequence). The CDR3 consists of 14 residues.

The gene calls are TRBV7-9 and TRBJ1-6, with D unresolved. V was shortened by 1 base and J by 13 bases, with 14 bases between the two germline ends. In germline, CDR1 is SEHNR, CDR2 FQNEAQ (reference sequence). The CDR3 sequence is 14 residues long. In DNA form, the CDR3 reads TGTGCCAGCAGCTTAGTGGGTGGCGGTTGGCCCCTCCACTTT. Translated, it gives CASSLVGGGWPLHF. Full variable domain (rest looked up from reference TRBV7-9 and TRBJ1-6): DTGVSQNPRHKITKRGQNVTFRCDPISEHNRLYWYRQTLGQGPEFLTYFQNEAQLEKSRLLSDRFSAERPKGSFSTLEIQRTEQGDSAMYLCASSLVGGGWPLHFGNGTRLTVT.

On this clone: Other DNA sequences in the same sample also yield this CDR3. This sequence joins TRBV5-1 and TRBJ1-1, with a weak D call TRBD1 (5 bases). Germline-derived CDR1 and CDR2 are SGHRS and YFSETQ. Trimming took off 2 bases at V and 2 bases at J, with 10 bases between the two ends. This CDR3 contains 14 residues. Here the CDR3 reads CASSFSGGNTEAFF. In DNA, the CDR3 is TGCGCCAGCAGCTTTTCCGGGGGAAACACTGAAGCTTTCTTT.

The chain links TRBV18 to TRBJ2-7, with 7 positions matching TRBD1. The germline V gene encodes CDR1 KGHSH and CDR2 LQKENI. Trimming cost V 3 bases and J 2 bases; bases outside gene matches: 7. This CDR3 is 15 amino acids long. CDR3 in amino acids: CASSPPGQSTYEQYF. Written as DNA, the CDR3 is TGTGCCAGCTCACCGCCGGGACAGAGTACCTACGAGCAGTACTTC.